Listed below are T cell receptor beta chains from one sample, sequenced in a study of T-cell reconstitution after alpha-beta-depleted transplantation in children. TCRdb passed the PCR reads through MiXCR, listing each CDR3 protein once. The sample lists some 200,000 distinct CDR3 sequences, approximately 7% seen once, with about 5.5% in the top ten. Sequencing used PBMCs, obtained before TCRalphabeta/CD19-depleted stem cell transplant. The receptor source for this set is a boy aged 2 to 10 with acute lymphoblastic leukemia, due to receive a stem cell transplant. The CDR3 runs from the conserved cysteine through the conserved F or W. The D gene is left open where the match is weak. A row's size may be missing; if present it is once, few, many or a size class.

V gene	clone size	D gene	J gene	CDR3 DNA	CDR3 protein
TRBV5-1	many	NA	TRBJ2-2	TGCGCCAGCAGCTCAGGGCCAGTTGAGAGCGGGGAGCTGTTTTTT	CASSSGPVESGELFF
TRBV4-3	few	TRBD1	TRBJ2-7	TGCGCCAGCAGCCAAGTACCACAGGGGTTCGACGAGCAGTACTTC	CASSQVPQGFDEQYF
TRBV28	many	NA	TRBJ2-7	TGTGCCAGCAGTCTGGGACTCTACGAGCAGTACTTC	CASSLGLYEQYF
TRBV11-2	many	NA	TRBJ2-1	TGTGCCAGCAGCTTAGTCGATCAGAATGAGCAGTTCTTC	CASSLVDQNEQFF
TRBV29-1	many	TRBD1	TRBJ1-1	TGCAGCGTTCCGGGACAGCCGAACACTGAAGCTTTCTTT	CSVPGQPNTEAFF
TRBV4-3	many	NA	TRBJ2-2	TGCGCCAGCAGCCAAGATAACAGGGTCGCCGGGGAGCTGTTTTTT	CASSQDNRVAGELFF
TRBV27	many	NA	TRBJ2-7	TGTGCCAGCAGTATAACAGGGGGGGGTGAGCAGTACTTC	CASSITGGGEQYF
TRBV7-3	few	TRBD2	TRBJ2-3	TGTGCCAGCAGCTTATTGGTAGCGGGGGGTCTGGATACGCAGTATTTT	CASSLLVAGGLDTQYF
TRBV14	few	NA	TRBJ2-7	TGTGCCAGCAGCCAGACGGACAGTAGATCCTACGAGCAGTACTTC	CASSQTDSRSYEQYF
TRBV29-1	many	TRBD1	TRBJ1-2	TGCAGCGTTGACGCACAGGGGGCCAACTATGGCTACACCTTC	CSVDAQGANYGYTF
TRBV6-5	few	NA	TRBJ2-6	TGTGCCAGCAGTTACTCTGCCGTGACGAGGGTCGGGGCCAACGTCCTGACTTTC	CASSYSAVTRVGANVLTF
TRBV29-1	many	TRBD2	TRBJ2-3	TGCAGCGTCCAAGGGGTTGGGACTAGCGGGAGGACAGATACGCAGTATTTT	CSVQGVGTSGRTDTQYF
TRBV3-1	many	NA	TRBJ2-2	TGTGCCAGCAGCCAAGTAGGGCGCGCGCGTGGCACCGGGGAGCTGTTTTTT	CASSQVGRARGTGELFF
TRBV27	many	NA	TRBJ1-1	TGTGCCAGCAGTCTGGACGGGTCTGAAGCTTTCTTT	CASSLDGSEAFF
TRBV20-1	NA	NA	TRBJ1-3	TGCAGTGCTACCCGGGCCTCTGGAAACACCATATATTTT	CSATRASGNTIYF
TRBV14	many	NA	TRBJ1-2	TGTGCCAGCAGCCAAATATCATTATCCCGGGGGGGCAACGGCTACACCTTC	CASSQISLSRGGNGYTF
TRBV7-2	many	NA	TRBJ2-2	TGTGCCAGCAGCTTATTCCGGGGCACCGGGGAGCTGTTTTTT	CASSLFRGTGELFF
TRBV10-3	many	TRBD2	TRBJ2-2	TGTGCCATCAGTGCTCTAGCGGGGGACACCGGGGAGCTGTTTTTT	CAISALAGDTGELFF
TRBV28	many	TRBD2	TRBJ2-1	TGTGCCAGCAGTCTCGGGGGGGCTAGGTACAATGAGCAGTTCTTC	CASSLGGARYNEQFF
TRBV7-6	NA	NA	TRBJ1-5	TGTGCCAGCAGCCCCCAACAGAACAGCAATCAGCCCCAGCATTTT	CASSPQQNSNQPQHF
TRBV29-1	many	TRBD1	TRBJ2-7	TGCAGCGCCGGACAGGACCCCTCCTACGAGCAGTACTTC	CSAGQDPSYEQYF
TRBV11-2	many	NA	TRBJ2-2	TGTGCCAGTACCTCCCAAGCCGGCCCCCCCGGGGAGCTGTTTTTT	CASTSQAGPPGELFF
TRBV19	NA	NA	TRBJ1-4	TGTGCCTCGTGCGGTCCCCGAAATGAAAAACTGTTTTTT	CASCGPRNEKLFF
TRBV6-2/TRBV6-3	few	NA	TRBJ2-1	TGTGCCAGCAGTTATGCGGGCGTATACAATGAGCAGTTCTTC	CASSYAGVYNEQFF
TRBV7-2	few	TRBD2	TRBJ2-5	TGTGCCAGCAGCTTAGGGACTAGCGGGTCAGAGACCCAGTACTTC	CASSLGTSGSETQYF
TRBV9	NA	TRBD1	TRBJ2-7	TGTGCCAGCAGCGACAGGGGTTCGGGCGAGCAGTACTTC	CASSDRGSGEQYF
TRBV6-6	many	TRBD1	TRBJ2-7	TGTGCCAGCCAGGGACAGCGCCCTTACGAGCAGTACTTC	CASQGQRPYEQYF
TRBV5-5	many	TRBD1	TRBJ2-1	TGTGCCAGCAGCAAAAGGGGGCACCAGAGCTCCTACAATGAGCAGTTCTTC	CASSKRGHQSSYNEQFF
TRBV11-2	NA	TRBD2	TRBJ2-7	TGTGCCAGCAGCTTGGACCCGAGTTGGGGGAGGGCCTTCTACGAGCAGTACTTC	CASSLDPSWGRAFYEQYF
TRBV6-5	many	NA	TRBJ2-3	TGTGCCAGCTCCTCGGAGTCAGATACGCAGTATTTT	CASSSESDTQYF
TRBV3-1	many	TRBD1	TRBJ2-2	TGTGCCAGCAGCCAAGAGTTCAGGGGGCTAGACACCGGGGAGCTGTTTTTT	CASSQEFRGLDTGELFF
TRBV9	many	NA	TRBJ1-1	TGTGCCAGCAGCTCCCCGCGGGGAAACACTGAAGCTTTCTTT	CASSSPRGNTEAFF
TRBV3-1	few	TRBD1	TRBJ2-7	TGTGCCAGCAGCCCTCGGACAGGAGTCTACGAGCAGTACTTC	CASSPRTGVYEQYF
TRBV29-1	many	NA	TRBJ1-4	TGCAGCGTTTTCGCAACTAATGAAAAACTGTTTTTT	CSVFATNEKLFF
TRBV28	many	NA	TRBJ2-7	TGTGCCACCCATAAATCGGACAGATACGAGCAGTACTTC	CATHKSDRYEQYF
TRBV6-1	few	NA	TRBJ2-7	TGTGCCAGCACCCACTTAAGTGGCAGCACGGGGGAGCAGTACTTC	CASTHLSGSTGEQYF
TRBV28	many	TRBD1	TRBJ2-7	TGTGCCAGCAGTTCCAGCGGGACAGGGCACCACGAGCAGTACTTC	CASSSSGTGHHEQYF
TRBV29-1	many	NA	TRBJ2-7	TGCAGCGCCCAAACAGGGTACGAGCAGTACTTC	CSAQTGYEQYF
TRBV5-1	many	TRBD2	TRBJ2-7	TGCGCCAGCAGCTTTCTAGCGGAGTCCTACGAGCAGTACTTC	CASSFLAESYEQYF
TRBV27	many	TRBD1	TRBJ1-2	TGTGCCAGCAGTTTAGTCCGAGGGCAGGGGGCTAGTGGCTACACCTTC	CASSLVRGQGASGYTF
TRBV20-1	few	NA	TRBJ1-2	TGCAGTGCTACCGGACAGCCCGGGAGCTACACCTTC	CSATGQPGSYTF
TRBV4-2	many	NA	TRBJ2-1	TGTGCCAGCAGCCAAGATGGTAATGAGATCCAATCGATCTTC	CASSQDGNEIQSIF
TRBV7-2	many	NA	TRBJ2-3	TGTGCCAGCAGCTTATTCGGGGTGGATACGCAGTATTTT	CASSLFGVDTQYF
TRBV10-3	NA	TRBD1	TRBJ1-4	TGTGCCATCAGTGTGGGGACAGGGGACGAAAAACTGTTTTTT	CAISVGTGDEKLFF
TRBV5-1	many	NA	TRBJ2-7	TGCGCCAGCAGCTTGGGGGCAGTATCCTACGAGCAGTACTTC	CASSLGAVSYEQYF
TRBV20-1	many	NA	TRBJ1-1	TGCAGTGCTAGAGATGCCCCAGGGAAGAACACTGAAGCTTTCTTT	CSARDAPGKNTEAFF
TRBV12-3/TRBV12-4	NA	NA	TRBJ1-2	TGTGCCAGCAAGGACTGGGCTAACTATGGCTACACCTTC	CASKDWANYGYTF
TRBV6-5	NA	TRBD1	TRBJ1-2	TGTGCCAGCAGTTACTCCCCAGGGGGCAGATATGGCTACACCTTC	CASSYSPGGRYGYTF
TRBV28	few	TRBD2	TRBJ2-3	TGTGCCAGCTTCCCAGTCCTCAGCGGGGGGTCGCTCGAAGATACGCAGTATTTT	CASFPVLSGGSLEDTQYF
TRBV5-1	NA	NA	TRBJ2-2	TGCGCCAGCAGCACTCAGGGGACCGGGGAGCTGTTTTTT	CASSTQGTGELFF
TRBV27	many	NA	TRBJ1-4	TGTGCCAGCAGGAAGGAAGAAGAAGGTGAAAAACTGTTTTTT	CASRKEEEGEKLFF
TRBV21-1	many	NA	TRBJ1-5	TGTGCCAGCAGCAAAGCAAGGACAGGCCATCAGCCCCAGCATTTT	CASSKARTGHQPQHF
TRBV5-1	few	TRBD1	TRBJ1-1	TGCGCCAGCAGCAACAGGGGGATGACTGAAGCTTTCTTT	CASSNRGMTEAFF
TRBV12-3/TRBV12-4	many	NA	TRBJ2-5	TGTGCCAGCATCAGTAAGGTGAACCAAGAGACCCAGTACTTC	CASISKVNQETQYF
TRBV14	many	NA	TRBJ2-1	TGTGCCAGCAGCCAAGGGCTGAACAATGAGCAGTTCTTC	CASSQGLNNEQFF
TRBV7-8	few	NA	TRBJ1-5	TGTGCCAGCAGCTTTAGACAGGTTAATCAGCCCCAGCATTTT	CASSFRQVNQPQHF
TRBV12-3/TRBV12-4	many	NA	TRBJ2-1	TGTGCCAGCAGTTCCCTACCGGGTCCGATAATCTTC	CASSSLPGPIIF
TRBV4-3	many	TRBD2	TRBJ2-1	TGCGCCAGCAGCCCGACTAGCCACTCCTACAATGAGCAGTTCTTC	CASSPTSHSYNEQFF
TRBV6-5	many	NA	TRBJ2-1	TGTGCCAGCAGTTACCCTCTACTAGGCATGTACAATGAGCAGTTCTTC	CASSYPLLGMYNEQFF
TRBV4-3	NA	NA	TRBJ2-3	TGCGCCAGCAGCCAAGATCCAGCGTGCGGTAATACGCAGTATTTT	CASSQDPACGNTQYF